The 25 T cell receptor beta chains presented below share a single source sample, sequenced in a study of blood T cell repertoires in COVID-19. Clones were read by immunoSEQ multiplex PCR, and TCRdb kept only the in-frame ones, dropping some. The sample carries 250,000 to 300,000 clones, roughly 88% recorded once. Sequencing was done on a sample of peripheral blood. The receptors originated from a woman in her thirties who had recovered from COVID-19.

The chain recombines TRBV28 with TRBJ1-1; TRBD1 agrees at 9 bases. CDR3 length: 18 amino acids. J gave up 1 base and V 5 bases, and 14 bases lay outside the gene matches. Germline lookup yields CDR1 MDHEN and CDR2 SYDVKM. The CDR3 DNA sequence: TGTGCCAGCAGTCTTCTTGAGGGACAGGGAAATCCGAACACTGAAGCTTTCTTT. Its protein is CASSLLEGQGNPNTEAFF. The whole variable domain, remainder taken from reference TRBV28 and TRBJ1-1, is DVKVTQSSRYLVKRTGEKVFLECVQDMDHENMFWYRQDPGLGLRLIYFSYDVKMKEKGDIPEGYSVSREKKERFSLILESASTNQTSMYLCASSLLEGQGNPNTEAFFGQGTRLTVV.

The rearrangement joins TRBV5-1 to TRBJ1-1, with D perhaps TRBD1 (5 bases). V was clipped by 4 bases and J by 1 base, with 14 bases between them. Germline CDR1 and CDR2: SGHRS and YFSETQ. The CDR3 spans 15 residues. The DNA of the CDR3 is TGCGCCAGCAGCCCACTGGGTCAGGGGAACACTGAAGCTTTCTTT. It yields the protein CASSPLGQGNTEAFF.

The chain employs TRBV7-9 and TRBJ2-1; the match to TRBD2 covers 7 bases. The CDR3 covers 18 residues. J gave up 1 base and V 5 bases, and 14 bases lay outside the gene matches. Germline V gene lookup returns CDR1 SEHNR and CDR2 FQNEAQ (reference sequence). CDR3 region: CASSLREEAVPSYNEQFF. CDR3 coding DNA: TGTGCCAGCAGCCTACGGGAGGAGGCCGTCCCATCCTACAATGAGCAGTTCTTC.

The chain couples TRBV5-3 to TRBJ1-1; D gene uncertain. TRBV5-3 is an ORF; its function is uncertain. The CDR3 covers 15 residues. The V and J ends lost 6 bases and 1 base respectively, with 16 bases between them. The CDR3 DNA is TGTGCCAGAATTATGGACCGGGGAGCGAACACTGAAGCTTTCTTT. It is translated as CARIMDRGANTEAFF.

V is TRBV9 and J is TRBJ2-1, with 9 bases lining up with TRBD1. The CDR3 contains 14 residues. In germline, CDR1 is SGDLS, CDR2 YYNGEE. With V trimmed by 2 bases and J by 8 bases, 5 bases remained unmatched. In nucleotides, the CDR3 is TGTGCCAGCAGCGTCGGGACAGGGTTTTATGAGCAGTTCTTC. Protein product: CASSVGTGFYEQFF.

This chain uses TRBV5-1 with TRBJ1-1; 12 positions match TRBD1. V lost 3 bases and J lost 3; bases outside the gene matches: 3. Per germline, CDR1 SGHRS and CDR2 YFSETQ. This CDR3 has 15 residues. The CDR3: CASSSGQGADTEAFF. In nucleotides, the CDR3 is TGCGCCAGCAGCTCGGGACAGGGGGCTGACACTGAAGCTTTCTTT.

This chain uses TRBV27 with TRBJ1-2; 7 positions match TRBD1. Germline V gives CDR1 MNHEY, CDR2 SMNVEV (reference sequence). CDR3 length: 11 amino acids. After removal of 6 bases from V and 8 bases from J, the junction contained 3 bases not matched to a gene. DNA for the CDR3: TGTGCCAGCAGACAGGGGATCGGCTACACCTTC. Protein: CASRQGIGYTF.

This clone was seen only once. This sequence joins TRBV19 and TRBJ1-3; D ambiguous. V shed 8 bases and J shed 0 bases, with 14 bases lying between them. Looked up from germline, CDR1 is LNHDA and CDR2 is SQIVND (reference sequence). The CDR3 sequence is 15 residues long. The DNA for the CDR3 is TGTGCCAGTGGGCGTAAGGCATTCTCTGGAAACACCATATATTTT. This translates into CASGRKAFSGNTIYF. Full variable domain (rest looked up from reference TRBV19 and TRBJ1-3): DGGITQSPKYLFRKEGQNVTLSCEQNLNHDAMYWYRQDPGQGLRLIYYSQIVNDFQKGDIAEGYSVSREKKESFPLTVTSAQKNPTAFYLCASGRKAFSGNTIYFGEGSWLTVV.

The CDR3 nucleotides read TGTGCCACACCCACGACCCGTGAGCGTAACTATGGCTACACCTTC. Its translation: CATPTTRERNYGYTF. This chain uses TRBV28 with TRBJ1-2; D remains unclear. This CDR3 spans 15 amino acids. Trimming took off 10 bases at V and 1 base at J, with 19 bases between the two ends. CDR1 is MDHEN, CDR2 SYDVKM, per germline.

V gene TRBV5-4 combines with J gene TRBJ1-6; no clear D. Per germline, CDR1 SGHNT and CDR2 YYREEE (reference sequence). Deletions cut 1 base from V and 6 bases from J, with 5 bases between. The CDR3 is 13 amino acids. The CDR3 region is CASSLPGNSPLHF. CDR3 coding DNA: TGTGCCAGCAGCTTGCCGGGTAATTCACCCCTCCACTTT.

The V gene is TRBV29-1, the J gene TRBJ1-2; a weak D match, TRBD1 (6 bases). V was pared by 4 bases and J by 3 bases, with 15 bases between. Germline V gives CDR1 SQVTM, CDR2 ANQGSEA. This CDR3 has 14 amino acids. The CDR3 sequence is CSVGSWGQDYGYTF. CDR3 DNA sequence: TGCAGCGTTGGGTCGTGGGGGCAAGACTATGGCTACACCTTC.

This chain joins TRBV19 and TRBJ2-6, with D perhaps matching TRBD1 (6 bases). Germline V gene sequence: CDR1 LNHDA, CDR2 SQIVND (reference sequence). CDR3 length equals 18 residues. V lost 2 bases, J lost 0 bases, and 14 bases lay in between. The DNA for the CDR3 is TGTGCCAGTAGTATATCGGGACACCTAAACTCTGGGGCCAACGTCCTGACTTTC. As protein: CASSISGHLNSGANVLTF.

This clone was seen many times. This sequence joins TRBV4-2 and TRBJ2-1; D call uncertain. In germline, CDR1 is LGHNA, CDR2 YNFKEQ. Trimming shortened V by 1 base and J by 13 bases, and 8 bases separated the two germline ends. The CDR3 runs 11 residues. The CDR3, as DNA: TGTGCCAGCAGCCAAGGGCTGACTCAGTTCTTC. This codes for CASSQGLTQFF.

The chain joins TRBV19 to TRBJ2-3; 10 bases fit TRBD2. V gave up 4 bases and J gave up 4 bases; unmatched junction bases: 5. Germline V lookup: CDR1 LNHDA, CDR2 SQIVND (reference sequence). CDR3 length: 15 amino acids. The CDR3 nucleotides are TGTGCCAGTAGTACCGTAGCGGGGGGCGCAGATACGCAGTATTTT. This encodes CASSTVAGGADTQYF.

The table lists this clone with a count of one. The chain employs TRBV7-6 and TRBJ2-1; 12 nucleotides agree with TRBD2. The CDR3 runs to 16 residues. J was trimmed by 6 bases and V by 3 bases; bases with no gene match: 6. The germline V gene has CDR1 SGHVS and CDR2 FNYEAQ. As DNA, the CDR3 is TGTGCCAGCAGCTTTTCAGGACTAGCGGGGCTCAATGAGCAGTTCTTC. Residues: CASSFSGLAGLNEQFF.

The chain employs TRBV4-1 and TRBJ1-6; D not resolved. CDR3 size: 15 residues. The germline gives CDR1 MGHRA, CDR2 YSYEKL. V was shortened by 0 bases and J by 4 bases, with 7 bases between the two germline ends. The CDR3 bases are TGCGCCAGCAGCCAAGACTTATCGTATAATTCACCCCTCCACTTT. It codes for CASSQDLSYNSPLHF.

The CDR3 region is CASSLAVQVTDTQYF. The CDR3 nucleotides read TGCGCCAGCAGCTTGGCGGTACAGGTCACAGATACGCAGTATTTT. This sequence joins TRBV5-1 and TRBJ2-3; D might be TRBD1 (5 bases). This CDR3 spans 15 amino acids. CDR1 is SGHRS, CDR2 YFSETQ, per germline. Trimming cost V 0 bases and J 2 bases, with 10 bases left between them.

The J gene is TRBJ2-5, the V gene TRBV6-2 or TRBV6-3; 7 bases are a match to TRBD2. Germline CDR1 is MNHEY and CDR2 is SVGEGT. This CDR3 has 16 amino acids. V was clipped by 2 bases and J by 3 bases; unmatched bases: 9. For the CDR3, the DNA is TGTGCCAGCAGTTACCCACCGGGACTATCAGAAGAGACCCAGTACTTC. This encodes CASSYPPGLSEETQYF.

The chain uses TRBV24-1 and TRBJ1-1, with 8 bases identical to TRBD1. Unmatched junction bases numbered 3, after V lost 6 bases and J lost 4 bases. Looked up from germline, CDR1 is KGHDR and CDR2 is SFDVKD. The CDR3 contains 13 residues. This chain's CDR3 is CATSRQGSTEAFF. CDR3 nucleotide sequence: TGTGCCACCAGTCGACAGGGGAGCACTGAAGCTTTCTTT.

Comments on this clone: Additional DNA sequences in this sample encode the identical CDR3. The V and J genes are TRBV30 and TRBJ1-5; D is uncertain. Germline assignment: CDR1 GTSNPN and CDR2 SVGIG (reference sequence). This CDR3 comprises 13 residues. Deletions cut 1 base from V and 0 bases from J, with 4 bases between. Written as DNA, the CDR3 is TGTGCCTGGAGTGCCGGTAGCAATCAGCCCCAGCATTTT. It yields the protein CAWSAGSNQPQHF.

The V gene is TRBV12-3 or TRBV12-4, the J gene TRBJ1-5; tentative D call: TRBD1 (5 bases). V lost 3 bases and J 5 bases, leaving 8 bases between the germline ends. The CDR3 sequence is 13 residues long. The CDR3 region has the DNA TGTGCCAGCAGTTTTGACAGAGATCAGCCCCAGCATTTT. Encoded protein: CASSFDRDQPQHF.

The V gene is TRBV5-4, the J gene TRBJ2-7; D is perhaps TRBD2 (5 bases). Trimming removed 2 bases from V and 6 bases from J, with 9 bases in between. Germline CDR1 SGHNT, CDR2 YYREEE (reference sequence). The CDR3 totals 12 residues. The CDR3 loop reads CASSFIEGEQYF. In DNA, the CDR3 is TGTGCCAGCAGCTTCATCGAGGGCGAGCAGTACTTC.

The genes are TRBV24-1 and TRBJ1-5, with TRBD1 matching over 8 bases. V was pared by 9 bases and J by 2 bases, with 5 bases of the junction left unmatched. The V gene's germline CDR1 is KGHDR and CDR2 SFDVKD. The CDR3 length is 14 residues. The DNA of the CDR3 is TGTGCCACCTGGACAGGGAAGGGCAATCAGCCCCAGCATTTT. This translates into CATWTGKGNQPQHF.

The chain employs TRBV7-2 and TRBJ1-2; D is possibly TRBD1 (5 bases). The CDR3 covers 13 residues. V was cut by 3 bases and J by 3 bases, with 8 bases left in between. Germline CDR1 and CDR2: SGHTA and FQGNSA. The DNA for the CDR3 is TGTGCCAGCAGCTTGTCAGGGTACTATGGCTACACCTTC. It specifies CASSLSGYYGYTF.

The rearrangement joins TRBV18 to TRBJ2-2, with D perhaps matching TRBD1 (5 bases). The germline CDR1 and CDR2 sequences are KGHSH and LQKENI. CDR3 length equals 15 residues. V lost 0 bases and J lost 6, with 11 bases in between. Here the CDR3 reads CASSPPGRGSGELFF. The CDR3 region has the DNA TGTGCCAGCTCACCACCGGGGCGCGGATCCGGGGAGCTGTTTTTT.